Each of the 30 T cell receptor beta chains below was sequenced from the same sample in a study of blood T cell repertoires in COVID-19. Generated by immunoSEQ multiplex PCR, the TCRdb table keeps only in-frame clones and is missing some. The sample records approximately 70,000 clones, 87% being singletons. Sequencing input: peripheral blood. Receptors originate from a woman aged 50 to 65 with COVID-19, enrolled during active disease.

This chain connects TRBV3-1 (or the pseudogene TRBV3-2) to TRBJ2-3; D call uncertain. Between the trimmed V and J ends, which lost 1 base and 1 base, there was a span of 9 bases. CDR3 length: 15 amino acids. Germline-derived CDR1 and CDR2 are LGHDT and YNNKEL (reference sequence). CDR3 amino acids: CASSQGNSGTDTQYF. The DNA for the CDR3 is TGTGCCAGCAGCCAAGGCAACTCCGGCACAGATACGCAGTATTTT.

This rearrangement joins TRBV28 to TRBJ2-3, with 8 bases matching TRBD1. The germline V gene encodes CDR1 MDHEN and CDR2 SYDVKM. V lost 3 bases, J lost 2 bases, and 4 bases stayed unmatched. The CDR3 is 15 amino acids. The CDR3 is CASSFAQGATDTQYF. The DNA for the CDR3 is TGTGCCAGCAGTTTTGCCCAGGGGGCCACAGATACGCAGTATTTT.

The chain is built from TRBV29-1 and TRBJ1-1, with D perhaps matching TRBD1 (5 bases). The germline CDR1 and CDR2 sequences are SQVTM and ANQGSEA. Trimming shortened V by 6 bases and J by 6 bases, and 20 bases separated the two germline ends. This CDR3 is 14 amino acids long. CDR3 nucleotides: TGCAGCGTCGGGAGGGACGCAAAGGCCCCTGAAGCTTTCTTT. Translated, it gives CSVGRDAKAPEAFF. Full variable domain (missing parts from reference TRBV29-1 and TRBJ1-1): SAVISQKPSRDICQRGTSLTIQCQVDSQVTMMFWYRQQPGQSLTLIATANQGSEATYESGFVIDKFPISRPNLTFSTLTVSNMSPEDSSIYLCSVGRDAKAPEAFFGQGTRLTVV.

V gene TRBV7-8 combines with J gene TRBJ2-1; D may be TRBD1 (6 bases). V gave up 2 bases and J gave up 2 bases, with 16 bases separating them. Germline loops: CDR1 SGHVS, CDR2 FQNEAQ. The CDR3 is made up of 17 amino acids. The CDR3 DNA sequence: TGTGCCAGCAGCTTATACCGGGTCAGGGGAGCCTACAATGAGCAGTTCTTC. Translation: CASSLYRVRGAYNEQFF.

The genes are TRBV3-1 (or the pseudogene TRBV3-2) and TRBJ1-2; D is possibly TRBD1 (6 bases). The germline V gene encodes CDR1 LGHDT and CDR2 YNNKEL (reference sequence). CDR3 length: 12 residues. Trimming removed 5 bases at V and 8 bases at J, with 12 bases between. The CDR3 loop is CASSIRQVGYTF. DNA of the CDR3: TGTGCCAGCAGCATCCGACAGGTGGGCTACACCTTC.

The rearrangement links TRBV4-2 to TRBJ2-6; D perhaps matches TRBD1 (7 bases). Germline assignment: CDR1 LGHNA and CDR2 YNFKEQ. This CDR3 contains 14 residues. V was pared by 11 bases and J by 4 bases, with 15 bases between. CDR3 DNA sequence: TGTGCCGACGGAGGGGGCGGGGGGGCCAACGTCCTGACTTTC. Translating it yields CADGGGGGANVLTF.

In its sample, this clone is medium-sized (0.01 to 0.1%). V gene TRBV15 combines with J gene TRBJ2-5; a weak D match, TRBD2 (6 bases). Germline CDR1 LNHNV, CDR2 YYDKDF (reference sequence). V lost 5 bases and J 5 bases, leaving 12 bases between the germline ends. The CDR3 sequence is 13 residues long. This CDR3 is CATSLMAGETQYF. In DNA form, the CDR3 reads TGTGCCACCAGCTTGATGGCGGGGGAGACCCAGTACTTC.

The chain links TRBV28 to TRBJ1-6; the D is unclear. The ends were cut back, 4 bases at V and 3 bases at J, with 7 bases in the middle. CDR3 size: 14 residues. Germline V gives CDR1 MDHEN, CDR2 SYDVKM. CDR3 DNA: TGTGCCAGCAGTTCGGGTGGCTATAATTCACCCCTCCACTTT. The encoded protein is CASSSGGYNSPLHF. The full variable domain, rest sourced from reference TRBV28 and TRBJ1-6, is DVKVTQSSRYLVKRTGEKVFLECVQDMDHENMFWYRQDPGLGLRLIYFSYDVKMKEKGDIPEGYSVSREKKERFSLILESASTNQTSMYLCASSSGGYNSPLHFGNGTRLTVT.

This clone is a singleton in its sample. The V gene is TRBV28, the J gene TRBJ1-5; tentatively, D is TRBD1 (5 bases). This CDR3 is built from 12 residues. Germline CDR1 MDHEN, CDR2 SYDVKM. Trimming left V 8 bases short and J 5 bases short, with 10 bases between. CDR3 amino acids: CASGSGHQPQHF. The CDR3 region has the DNA TGTGCCAGCGGTTCAGGGCATCAGCCCCAGCATTTT.

The rearrangement uses TRBV5-1 and TRBJ2-7; 9 bases match TRBD1. Germline V gene data show CDR1 as SGHRS and CDR2 as YFSETQ. V gave up 9 bases and J gave up 1 base; unmatched junction bases: 8. This CDR3 comprises 14 residues. For the CDR3, the DNA is TGCGCCACGACGCGGGGGACAGGGTCCTACGAGCAGTACTTC. Its translation: CATTRGTGSYEQYF.

This chain links TRBV3-1 (or the pseudogene TRBV3-2) with TRBJ1-1, with 7 bases that match TRBD1. V lost 4 bases, J lost 5 bases, and 7 bases stayed unmatched. This CDR3 region has 14 residues. Germline loops: CDR1 LGHDT, CDR2 YNNKEL (reference sequence). CDR3 sequence: CASSLLQGGTEAFF. The CDR3 nucleotides read TGTGCCAGCAGCCTACTGCAGGGGGGAACTGAAGCTTTCTTT.

This clone was observed a single time. V is TRBV10-1 and J is TRBJ2-7; 7 bases are shared with TRBD2. The CDR3 consists of 16 residues. Germline-derived CDR1 and CDR2 are WNHNN and SYGVQD (reference sequence). The ends lost 0 bases at V and 1 base at J; junction bases unmatched: 6. The CDR3 nucleotides are TGCGCCAGCAGTGAGTCGAGGGGAGCGGGGTCCTACGAGCAGTACTTC. It codes for CASSESRGAGSYEQYF.

The rearrangement uses TRBV5-5 and TRBJ2-2; 7 positions agree with TRBD1. The germline V gene has CDR1 SGHKS and CDR2 YYEKEE (reference sequence). The CDR3 loop spans 17 amino acids. The J segment lost 0 bases and the V segment lost 4 bases, leaving 9 bases of the junction unmatched. The CDR3 nucleotides read TGTGCCAGCAGCCGACAGGGTTCTAACGCGAACACCGGGGAGCTGTTTTTT. This sequence encodes CASSRQGSNANTGELFF.

This clone was recorded a few times. This chain connects TRBV11-3 to TRBJ2-3; D is ambiguous. The CDR3 is 19 amino acids. V was trimmed by 5 bases and J by 0 bases, leaving 24 bases between them. Germline V gene data show CDR1 as SGHNT and CDR2 as YENEEA. CDR3 loop: CASSPKVERGDYSTDTQYF. DNA of the CDR3: TGTGCCAGCAGCCCCAAGGTGGAGCGCGGAGATTATAGCACAGATACGCAGTATTTT.

The V and J genes are TRBV18 and TRBJ2-4, with 8 nucleotides matching TRBD2. The CDR3 has 14 residues. Germline-derived CDR1 and CDR2 are KGHSH and LQKENI. J lost 6 bases, V lost 3 bases, and 4 bases had no gene match. The CDR3 protein is CASSPPGGLNIQYF. The CDR3 coding sequence is TGTGCCAGCTCACCGCCGGGAGGGTTAAACATTCAGTACTTC. Complete variable domain (other parts from reference TRBV18 and TRBJ2-4): NAGVMQNPRHLVRRRGQEARLRCSPMKGHSHVYWYRQLPEEGLKFMVYLQKENIIDESGMPKERFSAEFPKEGPSILRIQQVVRGDSAAYFCASSPPGGLNIQYFGAGTRLSVL.

This chain uses TRBV28 with TRBJ2-5; D remains ambiguous. The CDR3 loop spans 12 amino acids. Between the trimmed V and J ends, which lost 10 bases and 6 bases, there was a span of 15 bases. Looked up from germline, CDR1 is MDHEN and CDR2 is SYDVKM. The CDR3 bases are TGTGCCACCACTTCCCCACCGAAGACCCAGTACTTC. Translated: CATTSPPKTQYF. Supplemented by reference TRBV28 and TRBJ2-5, the full variable domain reads DVKVTQSSRYLVKRTGEKVFLECVQDMDHENMFWYRQDPGLGLRLIYFSYDVKMKEKGDIPEGYSVSREKKERFSLILESASTNQTSMYLCATTSPPKTQYFGPGTRLLVL.

The J gene is TRBJ2-7, the V gene TRBV27; 8 positions match TRBD2. The CDR3 consists of 14 residues. Per the germline V gene, CDR1 is MNHEY and CDR2 is SMNVEV (reference sequence). The J segment lost 5 bases and the V segment lost 5 bases, leaving 8 bases of the junction unmatched. The CDR3 is CASSHSGIGNEQYF. The CDR3, as DNA: TGTGCCAGCAGTCATAGCGGGATAGGTAACGAGCAGTACTTC.

The chain has TRBV30 and TRBJ2-3; possibly TRBD2 for D (6 bases). Germline V gives CDR1 GTSNPN, CDR2 SVGIG (reference sequence). V lost 3 bases, J lost 0 bases, and 19 bases lay in between. This CDR3 has 17 residues. CDR3 in amino acids: CAWSPVLGRPSTDTQYF. As DNA, the CDR3 is TGTGCCTGGAGCCCCGTGTTAGGGAGGCCTAGCACAGATACGCAGTATTTT.

The V call is TRBV12-3 or TRBV12-4, the J call TRBJ2-7; 8 bases map to TRBD1. The CDR3 spans 12 residues. Trimming cost V 9 bases and J 2 bases; bases outside gene matches: 3. This CDR3 is CASGQGPYEQYF. The DNA for the CDR3 is TGTGCCAGTGGACAGGGTCCCTACGAGCAGTACTTC.

This rearrangement joins TRBV12-3 or TRBV12-4 to TRBJ2-7; TRBD2 matches at 7 bases. The CDR3 totals 12 residues. Trimming took 4 bases from V and 4 from J; bases not matched to a gene: 1. The CDR3 region is CASSSRGYEQYF. Here the CDR3 DNA reads TGTGCCAGCAGTTCGCGGGGGTACGAGCAGTACTTC.

CDR3 sequence: CASSRMGREMNTEAFF. The CDR3 DNA sequence: TGCGCCAGCAGCCGGATGGGGAGAGAAATGAACACTGAAGCTTTCTTT. The rearrangement joins TRBV5-1 to TRBJ1-1; the D is unclear. Trimming took off 4 bases at V and 0 bases at J, with 16 bases between the two ends. CDR1 is SGHRS, CDR2 YFSETQ, per germline. This CDR3 is 16 amino acids long.

In DNA form, the CDR3 reads TGTGCCACCAGTGAGCGGCGACAGGGTCACGGGGAGCAGTTCTTC. This gives the protein CATSERRQGHGEQFF. The V and J genes are TRBV24-1 and TRBJ2-1; TRBD1 matches at 7 bases. J was trimmed by 10 bases and V by 4 bases; bases with no gene match: 12. Per germline, CDR1 KGHDR and CDR2 SFDVKD. The CDR3 loop spans 15 amino acids.

The chain joins TRBV6-5 to TRBJ2-4, with 7 bases matching TRBD2. Germline V gene sequence: CDR1 MNHEY, CDR2 SVGAGI. This CDR3 has 13 residues. The junction had 8 bases not matched to a gene; V was cut back by 7 bases and J by 8 bases. CDR3 nucleotide sequence: TGTGCCAGCACCCTATCCCGGGGGGACATTCAGTACTTC. Translating gives CASTLSRGDIQYF.

The CDR3 sequence is CSVRGLDEQYF. The CDR3 DNA reads TGCAGCGTGAGGGGGCTAGACGAGCAGTACTTC. V usage is TRBV29-1 and J usage is TRBJ2-7; 7 positions agree with TRBD1. Per germline, CDR1 SQVTM and CDR2 ANQGSEA. This CDR3 comprises 11 residues. V was clipped by 6 bases and J by 5 bases; unmatched bases: 4.

The chain recombines TRBV30 with TRBJ2-7, with TRBD2 matching over 9 bases. Germline values: CDR1 GTSNPN, CDR2 SVGIG (reference sequence). With V trimmed by 4 bases and J by 9 bases, 7 bases remained unmatched. The CDR3 extends over 12 amino acids. CDR3 residues: CAWNQLAGGQYF. In DNA, the CDR3 is TGTGCCTGGAACCAACTAGCGGGCGGGCAGTACTTC. Together with reference TRBV30 and TRBJ2-7, the CDR3 gives the full variable domain: SQTIHQWPATLVQPVGSPLSLECTVEGTSNPNLYWYRQAAGRGLQLLFYSVGIGQISSEVPQNLSASRPQDRQFILSSKKLLLSDSGFYLCAWNQLAGGQYFGPGTRLTVT.

The chain recombines TRBV5-3 with TRBJ2-4, with 8 bases fitting TRBD2. TRBV5-3 is placed among ORFs of uncertain function. This CDR3 region has 17 residues. After removal of 6 bases from V and 4 bases from J, the junction contained 15 bases not matched to a gene. The CDR3 nucleotides are TGTGCCAGAACCCTCCCGAGGAGCGGGAGACGAAAAAACATTCAGTACTTC. It codes for CARTLPRSGRRKNIQYF.

The CDR3 protein is CASSQEGQKNSPLHF. CDR3 in DNA: TGCGCCAGCAGCCAAGAAGGACAGAAAAATTCACCCCTCCACTTT. The chain joins TRBV4-3 to TRBJ1-6; a weak D match, TRBD1 (6 bases). The length of the CDR3 is 15 residues. Per germline, CDR1 LGHNA and CDR2 YSLEER. V was cut by 0 bases and J by 7 bases, with 10 bases left in between.

This clone was found once. V usage is TRBV28 and J usage is TRBJ1-1, with a possible D match to TRBD1 (5 bases). Germline V gene lookup returns CDR1 MDHEN and CDR2 SYDVKM. V gave up 4 bases and J gave up 11 bases, with 11 bases separating them. The CDR3 covers 11 residues. CDR3 region: CASSSTVGAFF. CDR3 nucleotides: TGTGCCAGCAGTTCGACAGTAGGGGCTTTCTTT. The whole variable domain, remainder taken from reference TRBV28 and TRBJ1-1, is DVKVTQSSRYLVKRTGEKVFLECVQDMDHENMFWYRQDPGLGLRLIYFSYDVKMKEKGDIPEGYSVSREKKERFSLILESASTNQTSMYLCASSSTVGAFFGQGTRLTVV.

About this clone itself: The junction and the germline gene differ at one end; a read error may be behind it. This sequence joins TRBV28 and TRBJ2-4, with D perhaps TRBD1 (6 bases). Germline CDR1 reads MDHEN; CDR2 reads SYDVKM. CDR3 length: 15 amino acids. As DNA, the CDR3 is TGTGCCAGCAGGGCAAACCGGGACACCATGAACAATCAGTACTTC. The encoded protein is CASRANRDTMNNQYF.

This chain links TRBV7-9 with TRBJ2-3; TRBD1 is a possible D gene (6 bases). The ends were cut back, 4 bases at V and 7 bases at J, with 15 bases in the middle. Germline CDR1 is SEHNR and CDR2 is FQNEAQ (reference sequence). The CDR3 has 14 amino acids. The CDR3: CASSSRTDTHTQYF. For the CDR3, the DNA is TGTGCCAGCAGCTCTCGGACAGACACCCATACGCAGTATTTT.